This entry lists 2 T cell receptor beta chains sequenced from one sample in a study of beta chain features in type 1 diabetes (dated by TCRdb to the late 2010s). For these TCRs, the target antigens are not known. The library relied on the immunoSEQ multiplex PCR assay. The entire isolated RNA was reverse transcribed using the High Capacity cDNA Reverse Transcription Kit, and thus expressed TCRB transcripts were sequenced. The table was pulled from immuneACCESS by TCRdb, which kept in-frame rearrangements only. Such tables lose some clones; where checked, under half of the loss comes from unresolved V genes, and the rest has no known cause. The sample table holds nearly 350,000 clones, of which 9.3% were seen once. The top ten clones comprise about 1% of the sample. General conclusions and limits of the study: A moderate but significant shortening of TCRB CDR3 length was observed in type 1 diabetes patients in all four CD4+ subsets.

Sequencing was done on a sample of central memory CD4+ T cells from blood. The receptors stem from a man in his thirties or forties with type 1 diabetes.

This sequence joins TRBV21-1 and TRBJ2-3; the D call TRBD2 from the table was never checked on the DNA. TRBV21-1 is shown as a pseudogene. The CDR3 is 18 residues long. This CDR3 reads CASSKGKTSGFSTDTQYF. In nucleotides, the CDR3 is TGTGCCAGCAGCAAAGGGAAGACTAGCGGATTTAGCACAGATACGCAGTATTTT.

The chain has TRBV10-3 and TRBJ1-4, with a tentative D call TRBD1 (5 bases). The CDR3 is 13 residues long. With 10 bases removed from V and 8 bases from J, the gap between germline ends came to 17 bases. Germline lookup yields CDR1 ENHRY and CDR2 SYGVKD. CDR3 nucleotides: TGTGCCAGCATTGGGGCGTTGGGAGAAAAACTGTTTTTT. Amino acid sequence: CASIGALGEKLFF.